The rows below give T cell receptor beta chains drawn from one sample of a study of T cell responses to AZD1222 COVID-19 vaccine. Sequenced by immunoSEQ multiplex PCR; TCRdb stores in-frame clones only, minus some. The sample holds approximately 92,000 clones, about nine tenths seen once. Sequencing used peripheral blood, obtained on day 0 of AZD1222 vaccination. These receptors came from an adult in good health. CDR3s include the opening cysteine and the closing phenylalanine or tryptophan. D genes are given only for firm matches. Rows may omit the clone size; those that give it use once, few, many or a size class.

NA	NA	TRBV5-1	TRBJ2-3	TGCGCCAGCAGCTTGGCGTCATCCCGAAGGGCAGATACGCAGTATTTT	CASSLASSRRADTQYF
TRBD1	NA	TRBV29-1	TRBJ1-1	TGCAGCGTTGACGGACAGGGAGGAACTGAAGCTTTCTTT	CSVDGQGGTEAFF
TRBD1	NA	TRBV4-3	TRBJ1-3	TGCGCCAGCAGCCAGACAGAGGGACAGGGAGGAAACACCATATATTTT	CASSQTEGQGGNTIYF
TRBD1	NA	TRBV7-2	TRBJ2-1	TGTGCCAGCAGCTCGACAGGGGTCGGCTACAATGAGCAGTTCTTC	CASSSTGVGYNEQFF
NA	NA	TRBV30	TRBJ1-6	TGTGCCTGGAGTACGGGACCTAATAATTCACCCCTCCACTTT	CAWSTGPNNSPLHF
NA	NA	TRBV5-4	TRBJ1-3	TGTGCCAGCAGCATCAGGGAGGCTGGAAACACCATATATTTT	CASSIREAGNTIYF
NA	NA	TRBV11-2	TRBJ2-7	TGTGCCAGCAGCACACAGGGCTACGAGCAGTACTTC	CASSTQGYEQYF
NA	NA	TRBV5-1	TRBJ1-4	TGCGCCAGCAGCTGGGCCAAGGATTCTAGCAGAAATGAAAAACTGTTTTTT	CASSWAKDSSRNEKLFF
TRBD1	few	TRBV6-5	TRBJ1-2	TGTGCCAGCATACGGACAGGCGGCTATGGCTACACCTTC	CASIRTGGYGYTF
NA	NA	TRBV7-8	TRBJ1-5	TGTGCCAGCAGCTCACGACCAGTACAGCCCCAGCATTTT	CASSSRPVQPQHF
NA	NA	TRBV3-1/TRBV3-2	TRBJ2-7	TGTGCCAGCAGCCAGACGGAGGGCGAGCAGTACTTC	CASSQTEGEQYF
TRBD2	NA	TRBV2	TRBJ2-1	TGTGCCAGCAATACCGGGACTAGCGACTCCTACAATGAGCAGTTCTTC	CASNTGTSDSYNEQFF
NA	NA	TRBV28	TRBJ2-7	TGTGCCAGCAGTATGACAGGATACGAGCAGTACTTC	CASSMTGYEQYF
NA	NA	TRBV7-8	TRBJ1-3	TGTGCCAGCAGTAGCAGGGGTCTGAGCTCTGGAAACACCATATATTTT	CASSSRGLSSGNTIYF
TRBD2	NA	TRBV3-1/TRBV3-2	TRBJ2-4	TGTGCCAGCAGCCAAGTCCTCACTACTAGCGGGAAGACACTAGCCAAAAACATTCAGTACTTC	CASSQVLTTSGKTLAKNIQYF
TRBD2	NA	TRBV3-1/TRBV3-2	TRBJ2-5	TGTGCCAGCAGCCAAGTGTCCGGGACTAGCGGGGGGTCCCAGTACTTC	CASSQVSGTSGGSQYF
NA	NA	TRBV7-9	TRBJ1-1	TGTGCCAGCAGCTCAGGCGGGACTGAAGCTTTCTTT	CASSSGGTEAFF
TRBD1	NA	TRBV2	TRBJ1-4	TGTGCCAGCAACAGGGGCCCTAATGAAAAACTGTTTTTT	CASNRGPNEKLFF
NA	NA	TRBV7-3	TRBJ2-2	TGTGCCAGCAGCTTAAGCTGGGGGGCAGGGACCGGGGAGCTGTTTTTT	CASSLSWGAGTGELFF
TRBD2	once	TRBV5-8	TRBJ2-5	TGTGCCAGCAGCTCGACCGTAGCGGGCTACGAGACCCAGTACTTC	CASSSTVAGYETQYF
NA	NA	TRBV2	TRBJ1-5	TGTGCCAGCAGTGACAGTTACAATCAGCCCCAGCATTTT	CASSDSYNQPQHF
TRBD2	NA	TRBV30	TRBJ2-1	TGTGCCTGGAGTTTGCTAGCGGGAGGGGAAGAGCAGTTCTTC	CAWSLLAGGEEQFF
TRBD1	NA	TRBV30	TRBJ1-5	TGTGCCTGGAGTCCCAAGACAGGGTATCAGCCCCAGCATTTT	CAWSPKTGYQPQHF
TRBD1	NA	TRBV25-1	TRBJ1-5	TGTGCCAGCAGCGGGACAGGGGGAGGCAATCAGCCCCAGCATTTT	CASSGTGGGNQPQHF
NA	NA	TRBV29-1	TRBJ1-1	TGCAGCGTTGACCCAAGCGGGGGTTTGCCAGGTACGAACTTT	CSVDPSGGLPGTNF
TRBD1	NA	TRBV6-4	TRBJ2-7	TGTGCCAGCAGTGAGGCAGGGGGCGCTTACGAGCAGTACTTC	CASSEAGGAYEQYF